A single sample gave rise to the 8 T cell receptor beta chains below, sequenced in a study of beta chain features in type 1 diabetes. Study-wide findings and caveats: The study found moderately but significantly shorter TCRB CDR3s in all four CD4+ subsets of Type 1 diabetes patients.

Their specific antigens are unknown. Investigators reverse transcribed all isolated RNA, so they sequenced expressed TCRB transcripts. Data came from immunoSEQ multiplex PCR; TCRdb stores just in-frame clones and leaves some out. The sample lists around 710,000 clones; roughly 12% were seen once. Input material: naive CD4+ T cells from blood. Every receptor here comes from a man aged 25-45 years with type 1 diabetes.

The rearrangement joins TRBV25-1 to TRBJ2-6, with a weak D call TRBD2 (5 bases). The CDR3 sequence is 17 residues long. CDR1 MGHDK and CDR2 SYGVNS come from the germline V gene. V dropped 8 bases and J dropped 1 base, with 18 bases sitting between them. The CDR3 spells CASRKTHSGSGANVLTF. The CDR3 nucleotides read TGTGCCAGCCGTAAGACCCACTCGGGGTCTGGGGCCAACGTCCTGACTTTC.

The DNA of the CDR3 is TGTGCCAGCAGCGACTCCCGGGTCCGATCAACTAATGAAAAACTGTTTTTT. The encoded protein is CASSDSRVRSTNEKLFF. The V and J genes are TRBV7-9 and TRBJ1-4; no definite D call. CDR3 length: 17 residues. Looked up from germline, CDR1 is SEHNR and CDR2 is FQNEAQ (reference sequence). The V gene lost 5 bases and the J gene lost 0 bases, with 16 bases spanning the gap.

This clone appeared a few times. This sequence joins TRBV7-9 and TRBJ1-4; no clear D. The germline V gene has CDR1 SEHNR and CDR2 FQNEAQ (reference sequence). The CDR3 runs 11 residues. The V end lost 5 bases, the J end lost 11 bases, and 9 bases lay between the germline ends. The CDR3 spells CASSAPGKLFF. Written as DNA, the CDR3 is TGTGCCAGCAGCGCTCCCGGGAAACTGTTTTTT.

The chain couples TRBV2 to TRBJ2-3, with 7 bases lining up with TRBD1. The CDR3 spans 13 residues. J was trimmed by 6 bases and V by 4 bases; bases with no gene match: 4. Looked up from germline, CDR1 is SNHLY and CDR2 is FYNNEI. CDR3: CASSVKQGDTQYF. As DNA, the CDR3 is TGTGCCAGCAGTGTCAAACAGGGGGATACGCAGTATTTT.

This chain connects TRBV5-1 to TRBJ2-3; 11 bases map to TRBD2. The junction had 5 bases not matched to a gene; V was cut back by 4 bases and J by 4 bases. The CDR3 contains 15 residues. Germline CDR1 reads SGHRS; CDR2 reads YFSETQ. The CDR3 spells CASSPTSGEADTQYF. The CDR3 DNA sequence: TGCGCCAGCAGCCCGACTAGCGGGGAGGCAGATACGCAGTATTTT.

This clone was seen only a few times. This chain connects TRBV5-1 to TRBJ1-3; D not resolved. Between the trimmed V and J ends, which lost 4 bases and 0 bases, there was a span of 14 bases. Germline V CDR1 and CDR2: SGHRS, YFSETQ. The length of the CDR3 is 16 residues. CDR3 sequence reads: CASSRGGSHSGNTIYF. The CDR3, as DNA: TGCGCCAGCAGCCGCGGTGGCAGTCACTCTGGAAACACCATATATTTT. Together with reference TRBV5-1 and TRBJ1-3, the CDR3 gives the full variable domain: KAGVTQTPRYLIKTRGQQVTLSCSPISGHRSVSWYQQTPGQGLQFLFEYFSETQRNKGNFPGRFSGRQFSNSRSEMNVSTLELGDSALYLCASSRGGSHSGNTIYFGEGSWLTVV.

The chain links TRBV7-2 to TRBJ2-7, with a weak D call TRBD1 (6 bases). The CDR3 loop spans 15 amino acids. The V end was cut by 8 bases, the J end by 0 bases, with 17 bases between. CDR1 SGHTA and CDR2 FQGNSA come from the germline V gene. In nucleotides, the CDR3 is TGTGCCAGCTCCGTGGACAGCTCCCTCTCCTACGAGCAGTACTTC. Translated: CASSVDSSLSYEQYF.

A note on this clone: One end of the junction is discordant with germline, which a read error may explain. The chain combines TRBV6-6 with TRBJ2-7, with D possibly TRBD1 on 5 matching bases. There are 12 residues in the CDR3. Germline assignment: CDR1 MNHNY and CDR2 SVGAGI (reference sequence). In DNA form, the CDR3 reads TGTGCCAGCAGTTACTCGGACACGCCACAAAACTTC. This gives the protein CASSYSDTPQNF.